This TCR beta chain was sequenced in a study of control samples from healthy donors and cancer patients. Clones were read by immunoSEQ multiplex PCR, and TCRdb kept only the in-frame ones, dropping some. The table shows 150,000 to 200,000 clones, with around 96% occurring only once. CDR3 length: 17 amino acids. The germline V gene encodes CDR1 SEHNR and CDR2 FQNEAQ (reference sequence). The V end was cut by 6 bases, the J end by 0 bases, with 18 bases between. The chain carries TRBV7-9 and TRBJ1-3; D is possibly TRBD1 (5 bases). The origin of this receptor is a woman aged 35 to 49 in good health. The sample taken for sequencing was blood. In DNA form, the CDR3 reads TGTGCCAGCAGACACCTTGGGGGAGGGATCTCTGGAAACACCATATATTTT. Its translation: CASRHLGGGISGNTIYF.